One sample yielded the 10 T cell receptor beta chains listed below, sequenced in a study of blood T cell repertoires in COVID-19. Libraries were prepared by immunoSEQ multiplex PCR; TCRdb keeps only in-frame clonotypes and omits some of them. The sample comprises approximately 230,000 clones, less than 85% of which are singletons, and approximately 4.9% rests with the top ten. The sequencing input was peripheral blood. The source of these receptors is a woman older than 75 with active or convalescent COVID-19.

The gene calls are TRBV7-2 and TRBJ2-1; D possibly corresponds to TRBD2 (6 bases). This CDR3 is built from 16 residues. Germline CDR1 and CDR2: SGHTA and FQGNSA. The V end was cut by 2 bases, the J end by 6 bases, with 17 bases between. As DNA, the CDR3 is TGTGCCAGCAGCTTATTCTCTAGTGGCGGGGCCAATGAGCAGTTCTTC. Translating gives CASSLFSSGGANEQFF.

J is TRBJ1-6 and V is TRBV28, with D possibly being TRBD1 (6 bases). Per germline, CDR1 MDHEN and CDR2 SYDVKM. The CDR3 is made up of 14 amino acids. Deletions cut 6 bases from V and 7 bases from J, with 13 bases between. In DNA, the CDR3 is TGTGCCAGCAGGATCAGGGGAATCAATTCACCCCTCCACTTT. Protein sequence: CASRIRGINSPLHF.

The rearrangement links TRBV28 to TRBJ1-1, with TRBD1 as a possible D gene (6 bases). V dropped 4 bases and J dropped 9 bases, with 24 bases sitting between them. The germline V gene encodes CDR1 MDHEN and CDR2 SYDVKM. CDR3 length equals 16 residues. For the CDR3, the DNA is TGTGCCAGCAGTTACACCACCGGGACACGAGGCCGAAAAGCTTTCTTT. It encodes CASSYTTGTRGRKAFF.

The rearrangement uses TRBV4-1 and TRBJ2-6; 7 nucleotides agree with TRBD2. This CDR3 has 19 residues. V shed 0 bases, J shed 0 bases, and the junction held 8 bases outside the gene matches. From germline, CDR1 is MGHRA and CDR2 YSYEKL. CDR3 region: CASSQERAGGFSGANVLTF. The CDR3 nucleotides are TGCGCCAGCAGCCAAGAACGGGCCGGGGGGTTCTCTGGGGCCAACGTCCTGACTTTC.

J is TRBJ1-4 and V is TRBV5-1; 9 positions match TRBD1. V was pared by 1 base and J by 8 bases, with 9 bases of the junction left unmatched. Per germline, CDR1 SGHRS and CDR2 YFSETQ. This CDR3 contains 16 residues. CDR3 region: CASSLSTGGESEKLFF. DNA for the CDR3: TGCGCCAGCAGCTTGTCGACAGGGGGTGAGTCGGAAAAACTGTTTTTT.

The V and J genes are TRBV9 and TRBJ1-5, with D perhaps matching TRBD1 (6 bases). CDR1 and CDR2 from the germline V gene are SGDLS and YYNGEE. The V gene lost 1 base and the J gene lost 6 bases, with 17 bases spanning the gap. The CDR3 is 16 residues long. The CDR3 is CASSVIWEGVRQPQHF. In DNA, the CDR3 is TGTGCCAGCAGCGTAATCTGGGAGGGGGTCCGTCAGCCCCAGCATTTT.

The chain links TRBV5-8 to TRBJ2-1, with 8 bases that match TRBD1. After removal of 0 bases from V and 0 bases from J, the junction contained 2 bases not matched to a gene. The CDR3 runs 16 residues. Germline CDR1 and CDR2: SGHTS and YDEGEE. The CDR3 DNA reads TGTGCCAGCAGCTTGGGGACAGGGAGCTCCTACAATGAGCAGTTCTTC. Translation gives CASSLGTGSSYNEQFF.

In nucleotides, the CDR3 is TGCGCCAGCAGCCGATTCCGGGACAGGGGAGGGAAAACTGAAGCTTTCTTT. It specifies CASSRFRDRGGKTEAFF. V usage is TRBV5-1 and J usage is TRBJ1-1; 10 bases fit TRBD1. Germline V gene data show CDR1 as SGHRS and CDR2 as YFSETQ. V shed 4 bases and J 5 bases; nucleotides not matched to a gene: 14. This CDR3 comprises 17 residues.

This clone was detected a few times. The chain uses TRBV3-1 (or the pseudogene TRBV3-2) and TRBJ2-5, with 11 positions matching TRBD2. Germline CDR1 LGHDT, CDR2 YNNKEL (reference sequence). Germline trimming cut 2 bases from V and 5 bases from J; bases unmatched to any gene: 13. The CDR3 spans 18 residues. DNA of the CDR3: TGTGCCAGCAGCCAACAACCACCCACTAGCGGGAGCTCTGAGACCCAGTACTTC. This codes for CASSQQPPTSGSSETQYF.

The chain carries TRBV27 and TRBJ2-1; 12 bases fit TRBD2. The germline gives CDR1 MNHEY, CDR2 SMNVEV (reference sequence). The CDR3 extends over 14 amino acids. V lost 5 bases, J lost 9 bases, and 5 bases stayed unmatched. The CDR3 DNA follows: TGTGCCAGCAGTCTAGCGGGGGGGTACGGTGAGCAGTTCTTC. Its translation is CASSLAGGYGEQFF.